The entry below gives a single T cell receptor (beta chain) sequence along with its context. Its antigen is unidentified. The sample belongs to a study of cytomegalovirus exposure and HLA in healthy donors. Study-level points and caveats: TCR beta sequences reportedly predicted most subjects' HLA-A and HLA-B alleles accurately. Earlier analysis found most TCR beta V segments productive about 87% or about 30% of the time. Reports indicated that the classifier achieved high specificity and sensitivity in diagnosing cytomegalovirus status.

Trimming at V came to 6 bases and at J to 2 bases, leaving 9 bases not matched to a gene. Germline CDR1 SEHNR, CDR2 FQNEAQ (reference sequence). The CDR3 loop spans 15 amino acids. Primers for the PCR totalled 60 Vbeta and 13 Jbeta. Generated by immunoSEQ multiplex PCR, the TCRdb table keeps only in-frame clones and is missing some. The repertoire consists of 200,000 to 250,000 clones, with over 80% occurring once and the leading ten covering 9.5% to 13%. Sequenced material: PBMCs. V usage is TRBV7-9 and J usage is TRBJ2-5, with 7 positions matching TRBD1. This TCR was recovered from a woman in her fifties or sixties in good health and CMV-seropositive. The CDR3: CASRLNRGGQETQYF. Written as DNA, the CDR3 is TGTGCCAGCAGACTTAACAGGGGTGGTCAAGAGACCCAGTACTTC. The complete variable domain, with remaining parts taken from reference TRBV7-9 and TRBJ2-5, reads DTGVSQNPRHKITKRGQNVTFRCDPISEHNRLYWYRQTLGQGPEFLTYFQNEAQLEKSRLLSDRFSAERPKGSFSTLEIQRTEQGDSAMYLCASRLNRGGQETQYFGPGTRLLVL.